The TCR beta chain under discussion was sequenced for a study of blood T cell repertoires in COVID-19. Trimming removed 6 bases at V and 2 bases at J, with 21 bases between. CDR3 length equals 16 residues. Germline V CDR1 and CDR2: SQVTM, ANQGSEA. Sequencing was performed with immunoSEQ multiplex PCR; in TCRdb, only in-frame clones are kept and a portion is missing. The sample contains hundreds of thousands of clones, approximately 89% of which appear only once. The source material was peripheral blood. The TCR sequence derives from a woman younger than 45 with COVID-19, enrolled during active disease. The rearrangement joins TRBV29-1 to TRBJ2-3, with TRBD2 as a possible D gene (6 bases). CDR3 nucleotides: TGCAGCGTCCGCGGGCCGGTAGCGGAGCCCACAGATACGCAGTATTTT. Encoded protein: CSVRGPVAEPTDTQYF.